Given below is one T cell receptor (beta chain) in context. As yet, its antigen is unknown. The junction and the germline gene differ at one end; a read error may be behind it. This sample stems from a study of immune heterogeneity within non-small cell lung tumors. As template, the study used bulk tumor genomic DNA at around 630 ng per sample. Collection of several biopsies per primary tumor, spaced far apart, took place during surgery. Patients underwent curative surgery for non-small cell lung cancer (untreated and newly diagnosed). The study drew donors from newly diagnosed non-small cell lung cancer patients having surgery with curative intent. Study-wide findings and caveats: A significant, moderate positive correlation (R about 0.35) linked local T-cell clonality and tumor mutational burden. There were identical dominant CDR3 beta clonotypes recurring across tumor sites within a patient, together with site-unique high-frequency clones. Across individual patients, the high-frequency T-cell receptor beta clonotypes were largely distinct.

The CDR3 has 14 amino acids. Germline V gives CDR1 SQVTM, CDR2 ANQGSEA. Multiplex PCR employing 32 V and 13 J primers generated amplicons of the TCR beta CDR3. MiXCR, run by TCRdb on the multiplex PCR reads, gives a single entry per CDR3 protein. Of 4,500 to 7,000 distinct CDR3 sequences in the sample, about a fifth are singletons; the top ten hold roughly a sixth. Sample: lung tumor tissue. V usage is TRBV29-1 and J usage is TRBJ1-1, with TRBD1 matching 12 bases. This TCR was sampled from a man aged 55 to 70 with non-small cell lung cancer. The CDR3 loop reads CSVELGQGAAEPSF. CDR3 in DNA: TGCAGCGTTGAGCTGGGACAGGGGGCGGCTGAACCTTCCTTT.